The next 26 T cell receptor beta chains were all read from a single sample in a study of T cells in Graves' hyperthyroidism and ophthalmopathy. Amplified regions were TCR beta CDR3 sequences from RNA transcripts. HTBI primers drove first-round RT-PCR of the TCR CDR3. TCRdb re-analysed the multiplex PCR reads in MiXCR, keeping a single row per CDR3 protein. The sample lists 500,000 or so distinct CDR3 sequences; about 16% were seen once. The sample consisted of blood. The source is a woman aged 25 to 39 with Graves' ophthalmopathy.

J is TRBJ2-7 and V is TRBV20-1; TRBD2 is a possible D gene (5 bases). The CDR3 loop spans 15 amino acids. The V end was cut by 5 bases, the J end by 7 bases, with 24 bases between. Germline V gene data show CDR1 as DFQATT and CDR2 as SNEGSKA (reference sequence). The CDR3 protein is CSALTNGKSVSEQYF. As DNA, the CDR3 is TGCAGTGCTCTGACTAACGGGAAATCTGTTAGTGAGCAGTACTTC.

This clonotype came up many times. The chain employs TRBV28 and TRBJ1-5; tentative D call: TRBD1 (6 bases). Germline CDR1 reads MDHEN; CDR2 reads SYDVKM. The CDR3 sequence is 16 residues long. Trimming removed 6 bases from V and 4 bases from J, with 19 bases in between. The CDR3 nucleotides read TGTGCCAGCAGACCTGGGGGGGGCAGCGCGAATCAGCCCCAGCATTTT. Its protein product is CASRPGGGSANQPQHF.

This clonotype was observed a few times. The chain uses TRBV6-1 and TRBJ2-7; D may match TRBD1 or TRBD2 (5 bases each). Trimming pared 2 bases from V and 2 bases from J, leaving 28 bases between. Per germline, CDR1 MNHNS and CDR2 SASEGT. The CDR3 consists of 20 residues. The CDR3 region is CASSESISRVWGNQAYEQYF. The CDR3 coding sequence is TGTGCCAGCAGTGAATCTATCTCACGGGTTTGGGGGAACCAGGCCTACGAGCAGTACTTC.

Here the CDR3 reads CASSEALRLLSYEQYF. The DNA of the CDR3 is TGTGCCAGCAGTGAAGCGCTTCGACTGCTATCCTACGAGCAGTACTTC. The J gene is TRBJ2-7, the V gene TRBV2; D gene unclear. This CDR3 has 16 residues. Germline V lookup: CDR1 SNHLY, CDR2 FYNNEI. The V end lost 0 bases, the J end lost 1 base, and 13 bases lay between the germline ends.

This clonotype was detected many times. The chain combines TRBV20-1 with TRBJ2-5; 10 nucleotides line up with TRBD2. The J segment lost 5 bases and the V segment lost 5 bases, leaving 17 bases of the junction unmatched. The CDR3 is made up of 17 amino acids. CDR1 is DFQATT, CDR2 SNEGSKA, per germline (reference sequence). The CDR3 spells CSARSVGSGGNSETQYF. The DNA of the CDR3 is TGCAGTGCTCGATCTGTGGGTAGCGGGGGGAATTCGGAGACCCAGTACTTC.

This clonotype was detected only a few times. One base away lies a much larger clone, so this may be a sequencing read error. The J gene is TRBJ2-7, the V gene TRBV27; D gene ambiguous. The V end was cut by 8 bases, the J end by 3 bases, with 5 bases between. Germline V gene sequence: CDR1 MNHEY, CDR2 SMNVEV (reference sequence). This CDR3 contains 10 residues. The CDR3 coding sequence is TGTGCCAGCGGCCTCTACGAGCAGTACTTC. Protein sequence: CASGLYEQYF.

This chain connects TRBV29-1 to TRBJ1-3; 8 nucleotides match TRBD1. The CDR3 sequence is 16 residues long. Germline CDR1 is SQVTM and CDR2 is ANQGSEA. Trimming at V came to 2 bases and at J to 0 bases, leaving 6 bases not matched to a gene. The chain's CDR3 is CSVEPRTGLSGNTIYF. CDR3 sequence (DNA): TGCAGCGTTGAACCTCGGACAGGGCTCTCTGGAAACACCATATATTTT.

The chain employs TRBV3-1 and TRBJ1-6, with D tentatively TRBD1 (5 bases). Germline V lookup: CDR1 LGHDT, CDR2 YNNKEL (reference sequence). This CDR3 contains 16 residues. The V and J ends lost 2 bases and 7 bases respectively, with 15 bases between them. The CDR3: CASSQKLLGANSPLHF. The DNA for the CDR3 is TGTGCCAGCAGCCAAAAGCTGTTAGGGGCCAATTCACCCCTCCACTTT. The full variable domain, with the rest looked up from reference TRBV3-1 and TRBJ1-6, is DTAVSQTPKYLVTQMGNDKSIKCEQNLGHDTMYWYKQDSKKFLKIMFSYNNKELIINETVPNRFSPKSPDKAHLNLHINSLELGDSAVYFCASSQKLLGANSPLHFGNGTRLTVT.

This clonotype has a count of ten or more. The chain employs TRBV11-2 and TRBJ2-7, with D perhaps matching TRBD1 (6 bases). The length of the CDR3 is 17 residues. Trimming cost V 0 bases and J 5 bases, with 20 bases left between them. CDR1 is SGHAT, CDR2 FQNNGV, per germline. The CDR3 DNA is TGTGCCAGCAGCTTAGATTCTTATTTCAGGGGCTCTCACGAGCAGTACTTC. It yields the protein CASSLDSYFRGSHEQYF.

This clonotype was observed a handful of times. The chain combines TRBV7-9 with TRBJ2-1; the D gene is possibly TRBD2 (5 bases). The CDR3 covers 14 residues. Germline CDR1 SEHNR, CDR2 FQNEAQ (reference sequence). V lost 5 bases, J lost 7 bases, and 15 bases lay in between. The CDR3 here is CASSPPEGWNEQFF. The CDR3, as DNA: TGTGCCAGCAGCCCCCCCGAGGGATGGAATGAGCAGTTCTTC.

This clonotype was recorded many times. The CDR3 here is CSVGRLPEAFF. CDR3 DNA: TGCAGCGTTGGGAGACTCCCTGAAGCTTTCTTT. The rearrangement joins TRBV29-1 to TRBJ1-1, with D unclear. This CDR3 is 11 amino acids long. Germline V gene sequence: CDR1 SQVTM, CDR2 ANQGSEA. V lost 4 bases and J lost 6, with 9 bases in between.

This chain uses TRBV27 with TRBJ1-6; 7 bases are shared with TRBD1. The V segment lost 3 bases and the J segment 1 base; nucleotides outside the gene matches: 3. The length of the CDR3 is 16 residues. CDR1 and CDR2 (germline): MNHEY, SMNVEV (reference sequence). In DNA, the CDR3 is TGTGCCAGCAGTTTGACGACAGGGTCCTATAATTCACCCCTCCACTTT. This translates into CASSLTTGSYNSPLHF.

This clonotype was counted ten times or more. The chain combines TRBV7-2 with TRBJ2-5, with D uncertain. Trimming left V 1 base short and J 4 bases short, with 7 bases between. Germline loops: CDR1 SGHTA, CDR2 FQGNSA. This CDR3 comprises 13 residues. Written as DNA, the CDR3 is TGTGCCAGCAGCTTAGAGTTCCGAGAGACCCAGTACTTC. It encodes CASSLEFRETQYF. Full variable domain (remainder filled in from reference TRBV7-2 and TRBJ2-5): GAGVSQSPSNKVTEKGKDVELRCDPISGHTALYWYRQSLGQGLEFLIYFQGNSAPDKSGLPSDRFSAERTGGSVSTLTIQRTQQEDSAVYLCASSLEFRETQYFGPGTRLLVL.

The chain couples TRBV27 to TRBJ2-7; D is tentatively TRBD1 or TRBD2 (7 bases each). CDR1 MNHEY and CDR2 SMNVEV come from the germline V gene (reference sequence). CDR3 size: 15 residues. V lost 5 bases to trimming and J lost 2 bases, with 16 bases between them. The CDR3 nucleotides read TGTGCCAGCAGTGGGGGGGACAGCAGGCCCTACGAGCAGTACTTC. It encodes CASSGGDSRPYEQYF.

This clonotype was seen ten or more times. The chain joins TRBV12-3 or TRBV12-4 to TRBJ2-2; D is unresolved. Between the trimmed V and J ends, which lost 6 bases and 4 bases, there was a span of 9 bases. The CDR3 consists of 13 residues. CDR3 sequence: CASSLGPTGELFF. The CDR3 nucleotides are TGTGCCAGCAGCCTTGGACCCACCGGGGAGCTGTTTTTT.

This clonotype was observed at least ten times. This chain links TRBV20-1 with TRBJ2-7; 10 bases are shared with TRBD1. The V gene end was trimmed by 5 bases and the J gene end by 7 bases; junction bases not matched to a gene: 5. Germline V gene data show CDR1 as DFQATT and CDR2 as SNEGSKA (reference sequence). The CDR3 runs 12 residues. CDR3 protein: CSAGTGVGEQYF. DNA of the CDR3: TGCAGTGCTGGGACAGGGGTAGGAGAGCAGTACTTC.

The V call is TRBV15, the J call TRBJ2-4; D might be TRBD1 (7 bases). V gave up 0 bases and J gave up 7 bases, with 22 bases separating them. From germline, CDR1 is LNHNV and CDR2 YYDKDF (reference sequence). The CDR3 runs to 18 residues. The CDR3 DNA follows: TGTGCCACCAGCAGAGATCCAGGGGGGCAAATGAGAAGGAACATTCAGTACTTC. Its translation is CATSRDPGGQMRRNIQYF.

This clonotype was picked up many times. The chain employs TRBV5-4 and TRBJ2-7, with D possibly TRBD1 on 6 matching bases. Between the trimmed V and J ends, which lost 2 bases and 4 bases, there was a span of 10 bases. The germline CDR1 and CDR2 sequences are SGHNT and YYREEE (reference sequence). The CDR3 has 13 residues. The CDR3 DNA reads TGTGCCAGCAGCTTCCAGGGGTTTTACGAGCAGTACTTC. Its translation is CASSFQGFYEQYF.

Only a few counts were recorded for this clonotype. The rearrangement uses TRBV20-1 and TRBJ2-3; the match to TRBD2 covers 12 bases. J gave up 1 base and V 5 bases, and 1 base lay outside the gene matches. The CDR3 runs 14 residues. The germline gives CDR1 DFQATT, CDR2 SNEGSKA (reference sequence). Here the CDR3 reads CSAPSGGGTDTQYF. As DNA, the CDR3 is TGCAGTGCTCCTAGCGGGGGGGGCACAGATACGCAGTATTTT.

The CDR3 DNA is TGTGCCAGCAGTTTATCCCTGGCGGGAGGGTTGGCCTCTGGGGCCAACGTCCTGACTTTC. Protein product: CASSLSLAGGLASGANVLTF. The chain uses TRBV28 and TRBJ2-6, with 9 bases matching TRBD2. The length of the CDR3 is 20 residues. Unmatched junction bases numbered 10, after V lost 1 base and J lost 0 bases. Germline V gene sequence: CDR1 MDHEN, CDR2 SYDVKM.

The gene calls are TRBV27 and TRBJ2-5, with 9 positions matching TRBD1. Losses at the gene ends were 7 bases for V and 1 base for J; bases not matched to a gene: 7. Germline CDR1 is MNHEY and CDR2 is SMNVEV (reference sequence). The CDR3 runs 15 residues. CDR3 sequence (DNA): TGTGCCAGCATGGAATTGGGACAGGGCCAAGAGACCCAGTACTTC. This gives the protein CASMELGQGQETQYF.

V and J are TRBV5-1 and TRBJ2-3; the D gene is possibly TRBD2 (5 bases). Per the germline V gene, CDR1 is SGHRS and CDR2 is YFSETQ. This CDR3 comprises 15 residues. V was shortened by 4 bases and J by 6 bases, with 18 bases between the two germline ends. CDR3 loop: CASSTIFGVTDTQYF. CDR3 sequence (DNA): TGCGCCAGCAGCACTATATTCGGGGTTACGGATACGCAGTATTTT. Full variable domain (outside the CDR3, taken from reference TRBV5-1 and TRBJ2-3): KAGVTQTPRYLIKTRGQQVTLSCSPISGHRSVSWYQQTPGQGLQFLFEYFSETQRNKGNFPGRFSGRQFSNSRSEMNVSTLELGDSALYLCASSTIFGVTDTQYFGPGTRLTVL.

This clonotype came up many times. The rearrangement joins TRBV2 to TRBJ2-2; D uncertain. The V gene's germline CDR1 is SNHLY and CDR2 FYNNEI. This CDR3 has 15 amino acids. V gave up 4 bases and J gave up 0 bases, with 9 bases separating them. The CDR3 reads CASSVGSTNTGELFF. CDR3 in DNA: TGTGCCAGCAGTGTCGGGTCCACGAACACCGGGGAGCTGTTTTTT.

This clonotype was observed at least ten times. J is TRBJ1-1 and V is TRBV10-2; D is undetermined. This CDR3 has 10 amino acids. V lost 6 bases and J lost 3, with 2 bases in between. Germline-derived CDR1 and CDR2 are WSHSY and SAAADI. The CDR3, as DNA: TGCGCCAGCAGGGACACTGAAGCTTTCTTT. This codes for CASRDTEAFF.

This clonotype was found a few times. The genes are TRBV12-3 or TRBV12-4 and TRBJ1-2; TRBD1 matches at 9 bases. CDR3 length: 14 amino acids. Trimming removed 1 base from V and 4 bases from J; junction bases left unmatched: 1. DNA for the CDR3: TGTGCCAGCAGTTTAGTACAGGGGGCCTATGGCTACACCTTC. Amino acids: CASSLVQGAYGYTF.

This clonotype has a handful of counts. The V and J genes are TRBV12-3 or TRBV12-4 and TRBJ2-5; tentative D call: TRBD1 (6 bases). The CDR3 sequence is 11 residues long. Trimming took off 7 bases at V and 5 bases at J, with 8 bases between the two ends. CDR3 nucleotide sequence: TGTGCCAGCAAGAGGGGGGAGACCCAGTACTTC. Its translation is CASKRGETQYF.